The clone carrying this T cell receptor (beta chain) was seen a single time. No antigen is known for it. This sample is part of a study of OX40 agonist ivuxolimab in advanced cancers. Study information: Enrolled patients in dose escalation had cancers that were hepatocellular carcinoma, melanoma, renal cell or head and neck cancer. Patients were roughly 87% male with ages roughly 23 to 79, mean about 65. General observations from the study: Within 6 weeks, CD4+ and CD8+ blood T cells expanded clonally at 0.1 to 3.0 mg/kg. There were, on average, more expanded clones in CD8+ T cells than in CD4+.

Germline V gene sequence: CDR1 SGHAT, CDR2 FQDESV (reference sequence). Trimming took off 5 bases at V and 0 bases at J, with 17 bases between the two ends. The CDR3 sequence is 16 residues long. Sequencing used immunoSEQ multiplex PCR; TCRdb keeps in-frame clones, though not all of them. The sample shows some 69,000 clones, 91% of them seen only once. The sample here was CD4+ or CD8+ T cells sorted from blood, taken in a trial of the OX40 agonist ivuxolimab. The genes are TRBV11-1 and TRBJ2-7; tentatively, D is TRBD1 or TRBD2 (5 bases each). The sequence was collected from an adult with an advanced solid tumor such as melanoma, head and neck, liver or kidney cancer. This chain's CDR3 is CASSDRLGVTSYEQYF. In DNA form, the CDR3 reads TGTGCCAGCAGCGACCGACTGGGGGTTACCTCCTACGAGCAGTACTTC.